One sample yielded the 14 T cell receptor beta chains listed below, sequenced in a study of T cell responses to AZD1222 COVID-19 vaccine. The protocol was immunoSEQ multiplex PCR, while the TCRdb copy is restricted to in-frame clones and leaves out a portion. The top ten clones hold 6.5% to 8.5% of a sample with approximately 170,000 clones, approximately 92% of them seen once. The starting material was peripheral blood, obtained on day 0 of AZD1222 vaccination. These TCRs come from an adult in good health.

V gene TRBV18 combines with J gene TRBJ2-7; TRBD2 might be the D (6 bases). CDR1 is KGHSH, CDR2 LQKENI, per germline. Trimming stripped 3 bases from V and 6 bases from J, with 15 bases between. The CDR3 length is 14 residues. The CDR3 is CASSPGGRGGEQYV. The CDR3 nucleotides read TGTGCCAGCTCACCGGGCGGACGGGGAGGCGAGCAGTACGTC.

The V gene is TRBV5-1, the J gene TRBJ2-7, with 8 bases that match TRBD1. CDR3 length: 14 residues. Trimming cost V 2 bases and J 3 bases; bases outside gene matches: 4. CDR1 and CDR2 from the germline V gene are SGHRS and YFSETQ. The DNA of the CDR3 is TGCGCCAGCAGCTTAGGGACAGGTTACTACGAGCAGTACGTC. Translated, it gives CASSLGTGYYEQYV.

The rearrangement uses TRBV7-2 and TRBJ2-6; 7 bases fit TRBD1. The CDR3 contains 17 residues. V shed 5 bases, J shed 0 bases, and the junction held 7 bases outside the gene matches. CDR1 and CDR2 from the germline V gene are SGHTA and FQGNSA. DNA of the CDR3: TGTGCCAGCAGCCTACAGGGGCGGAGCTCTGGGGCCAACGTCCTGACTTTC. It codes for CASSLQGRSSGANVLTF.

The gene calls are TRBV3-1 (or the pseudogene TRBV3-2) and TRBJ1-2; D not certain. The V gene lost 0 bases and the J gene lost 1 base, with 6 bases spanning the gap. Per germline, CDR1 LGHDT and CDR2 YNNKEL (reference sequence). This CDR3 is 14 amino acids long. DNA of the CDR3: TGTGCCAGCAGCCAAGATGCAATTAACTATGGCTACACCTTC. This sequence encodes CASSQDAINYGYTF.

The chain links TRBV3-1 (or the pseudogene TRBV3-2) to TRBJ2-5; 9 nucleotides match TRBD1. Looked up from germline, CDR1 is LGHDT and CDR2 is YNNKEL (reference sequence). V lost 5 bases to trimming and J lost 5 bases; unmatched junction nucleotides: 6. The CDR3 extends over 14 amino acids. For the CDR3, the DNA is TGTGCCAGCAGCTCCCGGGACAGGGCTGAGACCCAGTACTTC. Translation gives CASSSRDRAETQYF.

The J gene is TRBJ2-7, the V gene TRBV10-1, with 9 bases fitting TRBD1. The trim removed 5 bases at V and 1 base at J, leaving 6 bases unmatched. This CDR3 spans 15 amino acids. Germline values: CDR1 WNHNN, CDR2 SYGVQD (reference sequence). DNA for the CDR3: TGCGCCAGCAGTTTCGACAGGGGGGGATCCTACGAGCAGTACTTC. Residues: CASSFDRGGSYEQYF.

The table lists this clone with a count of one. J is TRBJ1-5 and V is TRBV6-2 or TRBV6-3, with D hard to call. The V and J ends lost 4 bases and 3 bases respectively, with 16 bases between them. Germline values: CDR1 MNHEY, CDR2 SVGEGT. The CDR3 sequence is 16 residues long. The CDR3 spells CASSSGEPEDNQPQHF. CDR3 nucleotide sequence: TGTGCCAGCAGTTCCGGAGAGCCAGAGGACAATCAGCCCCAGCATTTT.

About this clone itself: Other DNA sequences from this sample encode an identical CDR3 as well. The chain recombines TRBV7-2 with TRBJ2-7, with TRBD2 matching over 10 bases. The CDR3 runs to 15 residues. Looked up from germline, CDR1 is SGHTA and CDR2 is FQGNSA. Trimming cost V 2 bases and J 0 bases; bases outside gene matches: 1. Here the CDR3 DNA reads TGTGCCAGCAGCTTACTAGCGGGGGACTCCTACGAGCAGTACTTC. It is translated as CASSLLAGDSYEQYF. Full variable domain (remainder filled in from reference TRBV7-2 and TRBJ2-7): GAGVSQSPSNKVTEKGKDVELRCDPISGHTALYWYRQSLGQGLEFLIYFQGNSAPDKSGLPSDRFSAERTGGSVSTLTIQRTQQEDSAVYLCASSLLAGDSYEQYFGPGTRLTVT.

This chain uses TRBV5-1 with TRBJ2-5; D might be TRBD1 (5 bases). This CDR3 has 13 amino acids. Between the trimmed V and J ends, which lost 2 bases and 4 bases, there was a span of 9 bases. Per the germline V gene, CDR1 is SGHRS and CDR2 is YFSETQ. The CDR3 DNA is TGCGCCAGCAGCTTTTCAGGGCCAGAGACCCAGTACTTC. This translates into CASSFSGPETQYF.

The rearrangement joins TRBV11-2 to TRBJ1-4; tentative D call: TRBD1 (5 bases). This CDR3 region has 15 residues. Germline V CDR1 and CDR2: SGHAT, FQNNGV. The V gene lost 5 bases and the J gene lost 0 bases, with 10 bases spanning the gap. CDR3: CASSRRQTTNEKLFF. The CDR3 nucleotides are TGTGCCAGCAGCCGCCGACAGACAACTAATGAAAAACTGTTTTTT.

The chain links TRBV5-7 to TRBJ1-6, with D possibly TRBD1 on 5 matching bases. TRBV5-7 is an ORF, with its function uncertain. Trimming pared 7 bases from V and 5 bases from J, leaving 19 bases between. This CDR3 is 16 amino acids long. The CDR3 sequence is CASPGPTDENNSPLHF. The CDR3 bases are TGTGCCAGCCCGGGACCGACGGACGAGAATAATTCACCCCTCCACTTT.

The V and J genes are TRBV29-1 and TRBJ2-1; 8 bases fit TRBD2. The germline V gene has CDR1 SQVTM and CDR2 ANQGSEA. CDR3 length: 12 residues. CDR3: CRADGGEGEQFF. In DNA, the CDR3 is TGCCGCGCTGACGGGGGGGAGGGTGAGCAGTTCTTC.

This clone was observed a few times. This sequence joins TRBV7-2 and TRBJ2-7; 13 bases align to TRBD2. Germline V gene data show CDR1 as SGHTA and CDR2 as FQGNSA. Trimming took 7 bases from V and 0 from J; bases not matched to a gene: 3. This CDR3 region has 15 residues. CDR3 in DNA: TGTGCCAGCATGGGACTAGCGGGGCTCTCCTACGAGCAGTACTTC. Translated, it gives CASMGLAGLSYEQYF.

The chain joins TRBV19 to TRBJ2-7; 9 nucleotides line up with TRBD1. Looked up from germline, CDR1 is LNHDA and CDR2 is SQIVND (reference sequence). The J segment lost 2 bases and the V segment lost 6 bases, leaving 8 bases of the junction unmatched. CDR3 length: 15 residues. In DNA form, the CDR3 reads TGTGCCAGTAGAGACACAGGGGGCCTCACCTACGAGCAGTACTTC. Protein sequence: CASRDTGGLTYEQYF.